The clone carrying this T cell receptor beta chain was recorded a few times. V was cut by 3 bases and J by 4 bases, with 21 bases left in between. The length of the CDR3 is 17 residues. In germline, CDR1 is MDHEN, CDR2 SYDVKM. The sample is drawn from a study of cytomegalovirus exposure and HLA in healthy donors. The PCR employed 60 Vbeta primers together with 13 Jbeta primers. The assay was immunoSEQ multiplex PCR, and TCRdb's table has in-frame clones only and misses some. This table has 35,000 to 50,000 clones, roughly 80% appearing once. This clonotype was obtained from a man between 25 and 39 years old in good health and CMV-seronegative. The sequencing sample was made of PBMCs. This chain uses TRBV28 with TRBJ2-5, with D perhaps TRBD1 (6 bases). This chain's CDR3 is CASSFPGEGTWRETQYF. The CDR3 DNA reads TGTGCCAGCAGTTTCCCAGGGGAAGGCACATGGCGAGAGACCCAGTACTTC. The complete variable domain, with remaining parts taken from reference TRBV28 and TRBJ2-5, reads DVKVTQSSRYLVKRTGEKVFLECVQDMDHENMFWYRQDPGLGLRLIYFSYDVKMKEKGDIPEGYSVSREKKERFSLILESASTNQTSMYLCASSFPGEGTWRETQYFGPGTRLLVL.